This T cell receptor (beta chain) originates from a study of cytomegalovirus exposure and HLA in healthy donors. Study-level findings and limits: With later analysis, a missense DCLRE1C variant became linked to TCR beta V- and J-gene trimming.

The PCR contained 60 Vbeta and 13 Jbeta primers. Repertoires were generated with immunoSEQ multiplex PCR, while TCRdb's copy carries only in-frame clones and drops some. The data show about 120,000 clones, 15% to 19% seen once. About this clone itself: The antigen is unknown.

The CDR3 runs to 15 residues. Germline V gives CDR1 MGHRA, CDR2 YSYEKL. V lost 0 bases and J lost 2; bases outside the gene matches: 3. The sequenced sample consisted of PBMCs. This receptor was obtained from a woman aged 18-29 years in good health and CMV-seronegative. The chain carries TRBV4-1 and TRBJ2-7, with TRBD1 matching over 8 bases. Here the CDR3 DNA reads TGCGCCAGCAGCCAAGACAGGGGGCCCCCCTACGAGCAGTACTTC. Protein product: CASSQDRGPPYEQYF.